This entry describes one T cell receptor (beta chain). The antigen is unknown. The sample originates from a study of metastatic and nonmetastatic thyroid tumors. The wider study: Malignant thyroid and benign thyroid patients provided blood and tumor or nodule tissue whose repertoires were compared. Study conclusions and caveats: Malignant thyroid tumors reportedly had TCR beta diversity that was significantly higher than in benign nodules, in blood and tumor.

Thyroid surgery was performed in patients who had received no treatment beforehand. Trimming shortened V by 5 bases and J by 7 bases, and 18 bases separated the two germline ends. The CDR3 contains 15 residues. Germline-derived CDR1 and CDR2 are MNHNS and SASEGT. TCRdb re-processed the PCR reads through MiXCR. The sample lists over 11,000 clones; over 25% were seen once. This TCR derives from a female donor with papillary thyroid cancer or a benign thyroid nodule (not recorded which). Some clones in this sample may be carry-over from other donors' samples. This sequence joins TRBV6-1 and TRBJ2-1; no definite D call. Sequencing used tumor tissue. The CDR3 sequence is CASSQFWEIGNEQFF. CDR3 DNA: TGTGCCAGCAGTCAGTTCTGGGAAATCGGGAATGAGCAGTTCTTC.